The 2 T cell receptor beta chains listed next were all sequenced from one sample in a study of shared clonotypes between healthy human individuals. TCRdb's table, derived via immunoSEQ multiplex PCR, lists solely in-frame clones and lacks some. The sample includes approximately 460,000 clones, roughly 80% of them seen just once. Specimen: PBMCs. The origin of the receptors is a woman between 35 and 50 years old in good health. Some clones in this sample may be carry-over from other donors' samples.

This clone was counted once. The rearrangement uses TRBV28 and TRBJ1-1; D is ambiguous. The CDR3 contains 13 residues. Per germline, CDR1 MDHEN and CDR2 SYDVKM. Trimming shortened V by 6 bases and J by 1 base, and 9 bases separated the two germline ends. CDR3 coding DNA: TGTGCCAGCAGCGTCGACCGGAACACTGAAGCTTTCTTT. Amino acid sequence: CASSVDRNTEAFF.

The chain combines TRBV4-2 with TRBJ2-5, with 11 bases fitting TRBD2. With the DNA end fitting TRBJ2-7 better, the J assignment may be wrong. The CDR3 contains 15 residues. CDR1 and CDR2 (germline): LGHNA, YNFKEQ. The CDR3 region has the DNA TGTGCCAGCAGCCAACGGACTAGCGGGCTCTACGAGCAGTACTTC. Its translation: CASSQRTSGLYEQYF.